The T cell receptor (beta chain) described here comes from a study of T cells in Graves' hyperthyroidism and ophthalmopathy. This clonotype was found a few times. Using roughly 9.4 ml of fresh peripheral blood, PBMCs were prepared. V was shortened by 9 bases and J by 5 bases, with 13 bases between the two germline ends. Germline V lookup: CDR1 KGHDR, CDR2 SFDVKD. The CDR3 length is 13 residues. Authors of the study amplified TCR beta CDR3 regions from RNA transcripts. When the TCR CDR3 underwent first-round RT-PCR, the HTBI primer set was used. MiXCR, applied by TCRdb to the multiplex PCR reads, yields one record per CDR3 protein. The table has fewer than 400,000 distinct CDR3 sequences, more than 13% seen once.

The clonotype originates from a man aged 50-60 years with Graves' ophthalmopathy. The source material was blood. The genes are TRBV24-1 and TRBJ2-1; D call uncertain. Here the CDR3 DNA reads TGTGCCACCGAACCCGGGTTCAACAATGAGCAGTTCTTC. It yields the protein CATEPGFNNEQFF.